The clone carrying this TCR beta chain appeared a single time. The sample originates from a study of cytomegalovirus exposure and HLA in healthy donors. Germline CDR1 and CDR2: LNHNV and YYDKDF (reference sequence). Trimming pared 3 bases from V and 0 bases from J, leaving 15 bases between. CDR3 length: 18 amino acids. The PCR contained 60 Vbeta and 13 Jbeta primers. Sequencing was performed with immunoSEQ multiplex PCR; in TCRdb, only in-frame clones are kept and a portion is missing. The table has some 120,000 clones, 80% seen once; the top ten hold roughly 2.5%. This rearrangement joins TRBV15 to TRBJ2-6; D is ambiguous. The source is a man under 40 in good health and CMV-seronegative. Sequencing was done on a sample of PBMCs. CDR3 sequence reads: CATSRGNRSPSGANVLTF. In DNA form, the CDR3 reads TGTGCCACCAGCAGGGGTAACAGATCTCCCTCTGGGGCCAACGTCCTGACTTTC.